Presented here are 20 T cell receptor beta chains from one specimen sequenced in a study of shared clonotypes between healthy human individuals. Produced via immunoSEQ multiplex PCR; TCRdb's table is partial and in-frame only. The profile shows over 400,000 clones, approximately 78% of them singletons. The sequenced sample consisted of PBMCs. The receptors derive from a woman aged 40 to 50 in good health. Some clones in this sample may be carry-over from other donors' samples.

On this clone itself: The junction differs from germline at one of its ends, possibly a read error. The rearrangement joins TRBV29-1 to TRBJ2-6; tentatively, D is TRBD1 (5 bases). Germline V lookup: CDR1 SQVTM, CDR2 ANQGSEA. The CDR3 contains 14 residues. The CDR3 bases are TGCAGCGTTGGGGGAATATCTGGGGCCGACGTCCTGACTTTC. This sequence encodes CSVGGISGADVLTF.

The chain has TRBV19 and TRBJ2-7, with 7 bases that match TRBD2. The junction had 10 bases not matched to a gene; V was cut back by 5 bases and J by 0 bases. The CDR3 runs 16 residues. Looked up from germline, CDR1 is LNHDA and CDR2 is SQIVND (reference sequence). The CDR3 is CASSARGLGSSYEQYF. The CDR3 DNA is TGTGCCAGTAGTGCACGAGGACTAGGCAGCTCCTACGAGCAGTACTTC.

The V and J genes are TRBV10-2 and TRBJ1-6; unclear D gene. The CDR3 has 13 residues. V was pared by 7 bases and J by 8 bases, with 12 bases between. Germline CDR1 and CDR2: WSHSY and SAAADI. CDR3 residues: CASTPRGHSPLHF. The CDR3 coding sequence is TGCGCCAGCACTCCAAGAGGTCATTCACCCCTCCACTTT.

Remarks on this clone: Other DNA sequences from this sample encode an identical CDR3 as well. J is TRBJ2-5 and V is TRBV6-5, with 7 bases fitting TRBD1. V lost 6 bases to trimming and J lost 5 bases; unmatched junction nucleotides: 3. The CDR3 runs 12 residues. Germline loops: CDR1 MNHEY, CDR2 SVGAGI. The CDR3 sequence: CASRTGKETQYF. The CDR3 DNA is TGTGCCAGCAGGACAGGGAAGGAGACCCAGTACTTC.

The rearrangement links TRBV7-6 to TRBJ2-7; weak D call: TRBD2 (6 bases). The CDR3 totals 14 residues. Germline V gene sequence: CDR1 SGHVS, CDR2 FNYEAQ. Deletions cut 5 bases from V and 4 bases from J, with 15 bases between. Here the CDR3 reads CASSPRLDVYEQYF. CDR3 nucleotides: TGTGCCAGCAGCCCTCGACTAGATGTTTACGAGCAGTACTTC.

The chain has TRBV10-2 and TRBJ2-5; 12 bases map to TRBD2. The CDR3 is made up of 16 amino acids. V gave up 8 bases and J gave up 4 bases; unmatched junction bases: 11. Germline CDR1 reads WSHSY; CDR2 reads SAAADI. In DNA, the CDR3 is TGCGCCAGCCGACTAGCGGGAGACTCCTCCCGAGAGACCCAGTACTTC. Translation gives CASRLAGDSSRETQYF.

Of note for this clone: A far bigger clonotype differs at one base, so this is likely a read error. The chain uses TRBV7-8 and TRBJ1-1; D is perhaps TRBD1 (5 bases). This CDR3 contains 13 residues. CDR1 is SGHVS, CDR2 FQNEAQ, per germline. V dropped 6 bases and J dropped 1 base, with 9 bases sitting between them. The CDR3: CASRGRTNTEAFF. The CDR3 bases are TGTGCCAGCAGGGGACGGACGAACACTGAAGCTTTCTTT.

The chain uses TRBV5-6 and TRBJ2-7; D is tentatively TRBD1 or TRBD2 (6 bases each). Germline CDR1 reads SGHDT; CDR2 reads YYEEEE. The CDR3 contains 14 residues. With 7 bases removed from V and 5 bases from J, the gap between germline ends came to 19 bases. DNA of the CDR3: TGTGCCAGCCATCGGGGGCGATGGCGACACGAGCAGTACTTC. Translation gives CASHRGRWRHEQYF.

V and J are TRBV15 and TRBJ1-2; possible D gene TRBD1, 5 bases. Germline V gene data show CDR1 as LNHNV and CDR2 as YYDKDF (reference sequence). V dropped 1 base and J dropped 3 bases, with 15 bases sitting between them. The CDR3 is 16 residues long. CDR3 protein: CATSRAEPGLHYGYTF. The CDR3 DNA follows: TGTGCCACCAGCAGAGCTGAACCAGGGCTGCACTATGGCTACACCTTC.

This rearrangement joins TRBV28 to TRBJ2-7; TRBD2 is a possible D gene (5 bases). The CDR3 consists of 14 residues. Germline loops: CDR1 MDHEN, CDR2 SYDVKM. Between the trimmed V and J ends, which lost 7 bases and 3 bases, there was a span of 16 bases. CDR3 residues: CASTPPRRSYEQYF. The CDR3 bases are TGTGCCAGCACTCCCCCAAGGAGGAGCTACGAGCAGTACTTC.

V gene TRBV6-6 combines with J gene TRBJ2-7; the D gene is possibly TRBD1 (5 bases). The ends were cut back, 6 bases at V and 0 bases at J, with 12 bases in the middle. Per germline, CDR1 MNHNY and CDR2 SVGAGI (reference sequence). The CDR3 sequence is 14 residues long. The CDR3 loop reads CASSHDSNSYEQYF. DNA for the CDR3: TGTGCCAGCAGCCACGACAGTAACTCCTACGAGCAGTACTTC.

The V and J genes are TRBV6-1 and TRBJ1-2; tentative D call: TRBD1 (6 bases). The V end lost 2 bases, the J end lost 0 bases, and 13 bases lay between the germline ends. The germline gives CDR1 MNHNS, CDR2 SASEGT. There are 16 residues in the CDR3. The CDR3 is CASSERRGVSNYGYTF. CDR3 coding DNA: TGTGCCAGCAGTGAAAGGAGGGGGGTGTCTAACTATGGCTACACCTTC.

The chain couples TRBV7-3 to TRBJ1-1; perhaps TRBD1 as D (5 bases). The V and J ends lost 3 bases and 1 base respectively, with 18 bases between them. Germline V gene lookup returns CDR1 SGHTA and CDR2 FQGTGA. This CDR3 has 17 residues. CDR3 nucleotides: TGTGCCAGCAGCTTGTCAGATGCCAGGGAAAAGAACACTGAAGCTTTCTTT. It yields the protein CASSLSDAREKNTEAFF.

The chain is built from TRBV5-1 and TRBJ2-7; the match to TRBD2 covers 12 bases. Germline V gene lookup returns CDR1 SGHRS and CDR2 YFSETQ. The J segment lost 3 bases and the V segment lost 4 bases, leaving 8 bases of the junction unmatched. This CDR3 is built from 16 residues. The CDR3 DNA is TGCGCCAGCAGCCCCTGGACTAGCGGGGTAGGCTACGAGCAGTACTTC. Translated, it gives CASSPWTSGVGYEQYF.

V and J are TRBV5-6 and TRBJ2-3; TRBD1 matches 8 bases. The V gene end was trimmed by 4 bases and the J gene end by 4 bases; junction bases not matched to a gene: 5. Germline V gives CDR1 SGHDT, CDR2 YYEEEE. The CDR3 runs 14 residues. CDR3 protein: CASSTRTGPDTQYF. The CDR3 DNA reads as TGTGCCAGCAGCACAAGGACAGGGCCAGATACGCAGTATTTT.

In nucleotides, the CDR3 is TGTGCCAGCAGTCCACTCGGGACTCCTAAAAACATTCAGTACTTC. This sequence encodes CASSPLGTPKNIQYF. The chain employs TRBV28 and TRBJ2-4; D may be TRBD2 (6 bases). The germline V and J ends were trimmed by 5 bases and 4 bases, with 15 bases remaining between them. CDR1 is MDHEN, CDR2 SYDVKM, per germline. The CDR3 spans 15 residues.

The rearrangement uses TRBV4-1 and TRBJ2-7, with D unclear. There are 14 residues in the CDR3. CDR1 and CDR2 (germline): MGHRA, YSYEKL. Trimming removed 1 base at V and 2 bases at J, with 9 bases between. For the CDR3, the DNA is TGCGCCAGCAGCCAAGGACGTCTGCCCTACGAGCAGTACTTC. Residues: CASSQGRLPYEQYF.

As to this clone: Here the CDR3 omits its conserved ending phenylalanine or tryptophan, so a read error is the likely source. The DNA is omitted, as the CDR3 cannot be located on it reliably, and the CDR3 follows TCRdb's listing. The V and J genes are TRBV30 and TRBJ2-3; the table calls TRBD1, which could not be checked here. Germline CDR1 reads GTSNPN; CDR2 reads SVGIG (reference sequence). The CDR3 is 11 residues long, ends included. CDR3 residues: CAWICGTGVLV.

The chain combines TRBV29-1 with TRBJ1-1; D may be TRBD1 (5 bases). The germline V gene has CDR1 SQVTM and CDR2 ANQGSEA. The length of the CDR3 is 14 residues. The V end lost 2 bases, the J end lost 4 bases, and 14 bases lay between the germline ends. The CDR3 DNA follows: TGCAGCGTTGAATCTGTCCAGGGCAGCACTGAAGCTTTCTTT. Amino acid sequence: CSVESVQGSTEAFF.

The chain joins TRBV30 to TRBJ2-1, with D perhaps TRBD2 (6 bases). With 3 bases removed from V and 8 bases from J, the gap between germline ends came to 20 bases. The CDR3 extends over 15 amino acids. Per the germline V gene, CDR1 is GTSNPN and CDR2 is SVGIG (reference sequence). CDR3 in amino acids: CAWSTGTPDADEQFF. For the CDR3, the DNA is TGTGCCTGGAGCACCGGGACTCCCGATGCGGATGAGCAGTTCTTC.